This T cell receptor beta chain was sequenced during a study of blood T cells in healthy people across ages. The germline V gene encodes CDR1 DFQATT and CDR2 SNEGSKA (reference sequence). The CDR3 covers 20 residues. The use of a sample-barcoded 5' primer and a J-beta primer mix characterized a second PCR of roughly 6 to 11 cycles. Each of the samples gave a minimum of 3 million paired-end reads that contained CDR3. TCRdb redid the calling of the 5' RACE reads with MiXCR, one entry per CDR3 protein. The sample shows 780,000 or so distinct CDR3 sequences, approximately 60% of them seen only once. The sequencing input was blood. This TCR was recovered from a man in his forties in good health. The genes are TRBV20-1 and TRBJ2-1, with 12 nucleotides matching TRBD2. Near its end, the DNA agrees better with TRBJ2-7, so the J call may be wrong. In DNA form, the CDR3 reads TGCAGTGCTAGACTTCCACGACTAGCGGGGGTCGCTAGCTCCTACAATGAGCAGTACTTC. This translates into CSARLPRLAGVASSYNEQYF.